A single sample is the source of the 26 T cell receptor beta chains below, sequenced in a study of T-cell memory formation after mild COVID-19. Each CDR3 protein is one row after TCRdb ran MiXCR on the 5' RACE reads. Of 30,000 to 45,000 distinct CDR3 sequences listed, more than 9.5% are singletons. The specimen was PBMCs or a T cell subset sorted from them (not recorded which). These receptors were obtained from a man between 18 and 35 years old who had mild COVID-19 (a few samples of this study predate the infection). Cell type and time point are not known.

The chain recombines TRBV7-8 with TRBJ2-7; D not certain. The V and J ends lost 6 bases and 6 bases respectively, with 9 bases between them. The CDR3 loop spans 11 amino acids. Germline V gives CDR1 SGHVS, CDR2 FQNEAQ. This CDR3 reads CASSSDCEQYF. In DNA, the CDR3 is TGTGCCAGCAGTTCAGACTGCGAGCAGTACTTC.

In this sample, this clonotype turned up many times. The chain joins TRBV6-2 or TRBV6-3 to TRBJ2-5; D may match TRBD1 or TRBD2 (5 bases each). Trimming left V 5 bases short and J 3 bases short, with 7 bases between. CDR1 and CDR2 from the germline V gene are MNHEY and SVGEGT. The length of the CDR3 is 12 residues. The CDR3 protein is CASSGTEETQYF. In DNA form, the CDR3 reads TGTGCCAGCAGTGGGACGGAAGAGACCCAGTACTTC.

This clonotype has at least ten counts. The V gene is TRBV20-1, the J gene TRBJ2-1; 14 bases agree with TRBD2. CDR1 is DFQATT, CDR2 SNEGSKA, per germline (reference sequence). The CDR3 sequence is 15 residues long. V shed 5 bases, J shed 6 bases, and the junction held 6 bases outside the gene matches. The CDR3 region has the DNA TGCAGTGCTCCCGGGACTAGCGGGGGCCTCAATGAGCAGTTCTTC. Amino acids: CSAPGTSGGLNEQFF.

This clonotype was counted ten times or more. Sequence at one end of the junction differs from germline and may be a read error. The chain combines TRBV5-1 with TRBJ1-1; maybe TRBD1 (6 bases). The CDR3 runs 14 residues. CDR1 SGHRS and CDR2 YFSETQ come from the germline V gene. The CDR3 nucleotides read TGCGCCAGCAGCCTGGAACAGGGTTGGACTGATGCTTTCTTT. Translating it yields CASSLEQGWTDAFF.

This clonotype was counted ten times or more. The V and J genes are TRBV4-3 and TRBJ1-1; no firm D call. Per the germline V gene, CDR1 is LGHNA and CDR2 is YSLEER. The CDR3 loop spans 13 amino acids. V lost 4 bases and J 8 bases, leaving 14 bases between the germline ends. CDR3 sequence reads: CASSPKVRREAFF. CDR3 in DNA: TGCGCCAGCAGCCCCAAGGTGCGCAGGGAAGCTTTCTTT.

This clonotype occurred many times. The chain employs TRBV9 and TRBJ1-1; 10 nucleotides line up with TRBD1. Per germline, CDR1 SGDLS and CDR2 YYNGEE. CDR3 size: 16 residues. V lost 0 bases and J lost 3; bases outside the gene matches: 5. The CDR3 loop is CASSVEDRGWDTEAFF. The CDR3 DNA is TGTGCCAGCAGCGTAGAGGACAGGGGGTGGGACACTGAAGCTTTCTTT.

This clonotype has at least ten counts. V is TRBV5-1 and J is TRBJ1-4, with 7 bases that match TRBD1. Germline-derived CDR1 and CDR2 are SGHRS and YFSETQ. V lost 3 bases and J lost 5; bases outside the gene matches: 4. The CDR3 is made up of 14 amino acids. The CDR3 sequence: CASSSGTVNEKLFF. Here the CDR3 DNA reads TGCGCCAGCAGCTCCGGGACAGTAAATGAAAAACTGTTTTTT.

The gene calls are TRBV24-1 and TRBJ2-1, with D perhaps matching TRBD1 or TRBD2 (7 bases each). Germline V gene lookup returns CDR1 KGHDR and CDR2 SFDVKD. The CDR3 runs 15 residues. V was trimmed by 7 bases and J by 5 bases, leaving 17 bases between them. The CDR3 loop reads CATRGTAGQHNEQFF. The CDR3 region has the DNA TGTGCCACCAGAGGGACAGCGGGGCAGCACAATGAGCAGTTCTTC.

At least ten counts were recorded for this clonotype. This sequence joins TRBV7-2 and TRBJ1-2, with 9 nucleotides matching TRBD1. Germline V gene lookup returns CDR1 SGHTA and CDR2 FQGNSA. CDR3 size: 14 residues. The V gene end was trimmed by 5 bases and the J gene end by 3 bases; junction bases not matched to a gene: 4. CDR3 in amino acids: CASSLGTGYYGYTF. In nucleotides, the CDR3 is TGTGCCAGCAGCCTGGGGACAGGGTACTATGGCTACACCTTC.

The table lists this clonotype with a few counts. The chain links TRBV5-4 to TRBJ2-7, with 7 bases identical to TRBD1. The germline CDR1 and CDR2 sequences are SGHNT and YYREEE (reference sequence). V gave up 4 bases and J gave up 3 bases; unmatched junction bases: 1. The CDR3 totals 12 residues. The CDR3 bases are TGTGCCAGCAGCCGGGACAGCTACGAGCAGTACTTC. This translates into CASSRDSYEQYF.

The sample holds a few counts of this clonotype. J is TRBJ1-5 and V is TRBV28, with D possibly being TRBD1 (5 bases). The CDR3 consists of 15 residues. Trimming took 4 bases from V and 6 from J, leaving 16 bases between them. Germline CDR1 reads MDHEN; CDR2 reads SYDVKM. As DNA, the CDR3 is TGTGCCAGCAGTTCAATAGGACAAGGGCGTCAGCCCCAGCATTTT. It translates to CASSSIGQGRQPQHF.

The chain uses TRBV20-1 and TRBJ2-1; TRBD1 matches 9 bases. There are 15 residues in the CDR3. V was clipped by 6 bases and J by 9 bases; unmatched bases: 15. From germline, CDR1 is DFQATT and CDR2 SNEGSKA (reference sequence). This CDR3 reads CSARAGTGYAVEQFF. The CDR3, as DNA: TGCAGTGCGCGCGCCGGGACAGGGTATGCCGTTGAGCAGTTCTTC.

The table lists this clonotype with many counts. V gene TRBV18 combines with J gene TRBJ1-4, with a possible D match to TRBD1 (5 bases). The CDR3 runs 14 residues. In germline, CDR1 is KGHSH, CDR2 LQKENI. Trimming took off 2 bases at V and 6 bases at J, with 10 bases between the two ends. The CDR3 bases are TGTGCCAGCTCACCATCGGGGGGGGATGAAAAACTGTTTTTT. Translation gives CASSPSGGDEKLFF.

The table lists this clonotype with a few counts. The chain is built from TRBV12-3 or TRBV12-4 and TRBJ1-1; 8 bases align to TRBD1. Unmatched junction bases numbered 5, after V lost 4 bases and J lost 4 bases. The CDR3 has 14 amino acids. The CDR3 DNA reads as TGTGCCAGCAGTTCCGGACAGGGTATCACTGAAGCTTTCTTT. This translates into CASSSGQGITEAFF.

In its sample, this clonotype was seen many times. This chain links TRBV4-2 with TRBJ1-1; D not certain. Trimming took 1 base from V and 4 from J, leaving 16 bases between them. CDR3 size: 16 residues. Germline V gene lookup returns CDR1 LGHNA and CDR2 YNFKEQ. This CDR3 is CASSQVGRQRVTEAFF. The CDR3 bases are TGTGCCAGCAGCCAAGTCGGGCGCCAAAGGGTCACTGAAGCTTTCTTT.

The CDR3 DNA is TGTGCCAGCAGTTTAGCGCTAGGCAGGAGCTATGGCTACACCTTC. As protein: CASSLALGRSYGYTF. The V gene is TRBV12-3 or TRBV12-4, the J gene TRBJ1-2; D gene ambiguous. V was cut by 0 bases and J by 4 bases, with 12 bases left in between. This CDR3 region has 15 residues.

This clonotype was counted a few times. This chain connects TRBV28 to TRBJ2-7; D unclear. The CDR3 sequence is 16 residues long. Trimming removed 1 base at V and 2 bases at J, with 15 bases between. Per the germline V gene, CDR1 is MDHEN and CDR2 is SYDVKM. The CDR3 sequence is CASSLSRPVNPYEQYV. CDR3 nucleotides: TGTGCCAGCAGTTTATCCCGGCCGGTCAACCCCTACGAGCAGTACGTC.

Remarks on this clonotype: A much larger clone lies a single base off, so this may be a read error. The V gene is TRBV29-1, the J gene TRBJ1-5; tentatively, D is TRBD1 (5 bases). The germline V gene has CDR1 SQVTM and CDR2 ANQGSEA. The ends were cut back, 6 bases at V and 6 bases at J, with 12 bases in the middle. The CDR3 extends over 12 amino acids. The CDR3 reads CSVSGSGQPQHF. CDR3 in DNA: TGCAGCGTATCAGGGAGCGGTCAGCCCCAGCATTTT. Combining the CDR3 with reference TRBV29-1 and TRBJ1-5 gives the whole variable domain SAVISQKPSRDICQRGTSLTIQCQVDSQVTMMFWYRQQPGQSLTLIATANQGSEATYESGFVIDKFPISRPNLTFSTLTVSNMSPEDSSIYLCSVSGSGQPQHFGDGTRLSIL.

The table lists this clonotype with many counts. The chain combines TRBV7-9 with TRBJ2-7, with TRBD1 matching over 9 bases. With V trimmed by 2 bases and J by 4 bases, 6 bases remained unmatched. Per the germline V gene, CDR1 is SEHNR and CDR2 is FQNEAQ (reference sequence). This CDR3 contains 15 residues. The CDR3: CASSLLTGGSYEQYV. The CDR3 DNA sequence: TGTGCCAGCAGCTTATTGACAGGGGGTTCTTACGAGCAGTACGTC.

By proportion, this clonotype is medium-sized. The chain is built from TRBV6-5 and TRBJ2-2; 8 bases are shared with TRBD1. The CDR3 length is 15 residues. Germline V lookup: CDR1 MNHEY, CDR2 SVGAGI. Trimming took 6 bases from V and 3 from J; bases not matched to a gene: 6. In DNA, the CDR3 is TGTGCCAGCAGACTCCCGGACAGGGACACCGGGGAGCTGTTTTTT. This codes for CASRLPDRDTGELFF.

The CDR3 region is CASSPAGSYNEQFF. The CDR3 DNA reads TGTGCCAGCAGCCCGGCAGGGTCCTACAATGAGCAGTTCTTC. The V and J genes are TRBV3-1 and TRBJ2-1; a weak D match, TRBD1 (5 bases). The CDR3 runs to 14 residues. Germline V gene data show CDR1 as LGHDT and CDR2 as YNNKEL (reference sequence). The V end was cut by 4 bases, the J end by 1 base, with 8 bases between.

In its sample, this clonotype was seen a few times. The rearrangement joins TRBV27 to TRBJ2-1; D ambiguous. Germline V gene sequence: CDR1 MNHEY, CDR2 SMNVEV (reference sequence). V was pared by 8 bases and J by 0 bases, with 17 bases between. The CDR3 runs to 16 residues. CDR3 nucleotides: TGTGCCAGCTCCCCCTTAATTACGAGCTCCTACAATGAGCAGTTCTTC. This gives the protein CASSPLITSSYNEQFF.

The chain carries TRBV6-2 or TRBV6-3 and TRBJ2-3, with 11 bases that match TRBD2. This CDR3 contains 17 residues. Germline V gives CDR1 MNHEY, CDR2 SVGEGT. The V gene end was trimmed by 2 bases and the J gene end by 1 base; junction bases not matched to a gene: 5. The CDR3 loop reads CASSYPLAGGRTDTQYF. CDR3 nucleotides: TGTGCCAGCAGTTACCCCCTAGCGGGGGGACGCACAGATACGCAGTATTTT.

This clonotype has a count of ten or more. V gene TRBV29-1 combines with J gene TRBJ2-1, with 10 bases matching TRBD1. Germline V lookup: CDR1 SQVTM, CDR2 ANQGSEA. J was trimmed by 3 bases and V by 4 bases; bases with no gene match: 0. This CDR3 has 13 residues. CDR3 sequence (DNA): TGCAGCGTTGGGACAGGGGGCTACAATGAGCAGTTCTTC. Translation gives CSVGTGGYNEQFF.

This clonotype was observed many times. V is TRBV20-1 and J is TRBJ2-3, with 9 bases matching TRBD1. Germline V gives CDR1 DFQATT, CDR2 SNEGSKA (reference sequence). J was trimmed by 4 bases and V by 5 bases; bases with no gene match: 1. The CDR3 has 12 residues. Here the CDR3 DNA reads TGCAGTGCTGGGACAGGGCCAGATACGCAGTATTTT. Its protein is CSAGTGPDTQYF.

This clonotype has a handful of counts. The V gene is TRBV3-1, the J gene TRBJ2-7, with TRBD2 as a possible D gene (6 bases). Trimming removed 6 bases from V and 5 bases from J, with 17 bases in between. Germline CDR1 LGHDT, CDR2 YNNKEL (reference sequence). The CDR3 covers 14 residues. The CDR3 coding sequence is TGTGCCAGCAGTCTCAGTCGGGGGTACGACGAGCAGTACTTC. As protein: CASSLSRGYDEQYF.